This TCR beta chain was captured in a study of blood T cell repertoires in COVID-19. The wider study: Samples representing acute and convalescent COVID-19 were sourced from the United States, Italy and Spain.

In assigning cohorts, the study relied on participant-reported clinical history. There are a few counts of this clone. Produced via immunoSEQ multiplex PCR; TCRdb's table is partial and in-frame only. The sample comprises about 200,000 clones, around 82% of which are singletons, and 4.5% to 6.5% rests with the top ten. J lost 6 bases, V lost 0 bases, and 5 bases had no gene match. The CDR3 spans 16 residues. Germline V CDR1 and CDR2: LGHNA, YSLEER. The clonotype was recovered from a woman in her sixties or seventies with acute COVID-19. This rearrangement joins TRBV4-3 to TRBJ1-4, with 9 bases lining up with TRBD1. The sample consisted of PBMCs or T cells enriched from blood (not recorded which). The CDR3 region is CASSQEGGQGHEKLFF. CDR3 coding DNA: TGCGCCAGCAGCCAAGAGGGGGGACAGGGCCATGAAAAACTGTTTTTT.